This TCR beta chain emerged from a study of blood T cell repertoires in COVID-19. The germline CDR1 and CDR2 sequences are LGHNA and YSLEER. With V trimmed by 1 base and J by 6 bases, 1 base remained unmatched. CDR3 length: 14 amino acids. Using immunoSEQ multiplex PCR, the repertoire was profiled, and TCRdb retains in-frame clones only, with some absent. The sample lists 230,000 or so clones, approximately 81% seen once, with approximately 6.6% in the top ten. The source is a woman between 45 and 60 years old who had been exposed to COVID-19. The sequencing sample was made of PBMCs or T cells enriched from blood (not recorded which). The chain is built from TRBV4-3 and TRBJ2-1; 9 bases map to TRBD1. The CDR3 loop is CASSQVTGGNEQFF. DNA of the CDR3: TGCGCCAGCAGCCAAGTGACAGGGGGCAATGAGCAGTTCTTC.